Listed below are T cell receptor beta chains from one sample, sequenced in a study of T-cell reconstitution after alpha-beta-depleted transplantation in children. TCRdb re-analysed the PCR reads in MiXCR, keeping a single row per CDR3 protein. The data hold nearly 550,000 distinct CDR3 sequences, with around 16% observed a single time. The source material was PBMCs from the stem cell graft donor, sampled from the stem cell graft. The receptors were gathered from a human donor who donated a stem cell graft to a child with acute lymphoblastic leukemia. Each CDR3 is given without its conserved first and last residue.

>TRBJ1-1|TRBV7-9
ASPPAPMNTEAF
>TRBJ2-5|TRBV5-1
ASSSHPGPQETQY
>TRBJ2-1|TRBV6-1
ASSELGAGENEQF
>TRBJ2-3|TRBV15
ATGPGNRPDTQY
>TRBJ1-2|TRBV12-5
ASDHRVDYGYT
>TRBJ2-5|TRBV12-3/TRBV12-4
ASIGASGRARWVAQY
>TRBJ1-2|TRBV27
ASSYGGVNYGYT
>TRBJ2-7|TRBV12-3/TRBV12-4
ASSWGDSTYEQY
>TRBJ1-1|TRBV5-6
ASSPWTVGVTEAF
>TRBJ1-3|TRBV6-5
ASSYEGSGNTIY
>TRBJ1-2|TRBV27
ASSWTGEVNYGYT
>TRBJ2-6|TRBV12-3/TRBV12-4
ASSPGGTGGPGANVLT
>TRBJ2-1|TRBV5-1
ASSLGTGGITYNEQF
>TRBJ1-6|TRBV10-3
AISAGQYNSPLH
>TRBJ2-1|TRBV7-6
ASSLPPQGRYDYNEQF